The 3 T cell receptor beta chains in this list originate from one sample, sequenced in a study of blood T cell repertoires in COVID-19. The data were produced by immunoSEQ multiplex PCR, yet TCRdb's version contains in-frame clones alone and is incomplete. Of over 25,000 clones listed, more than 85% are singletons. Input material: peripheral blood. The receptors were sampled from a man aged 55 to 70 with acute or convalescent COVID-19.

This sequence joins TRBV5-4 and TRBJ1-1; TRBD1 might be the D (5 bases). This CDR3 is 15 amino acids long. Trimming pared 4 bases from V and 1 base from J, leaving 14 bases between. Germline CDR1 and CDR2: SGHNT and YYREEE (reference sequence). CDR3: CASSGSRVTNTEAFF. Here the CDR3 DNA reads TGTGCCAGCAGCGGATCCAGGGTAACGAACACTGAAGCTTTCTTT.

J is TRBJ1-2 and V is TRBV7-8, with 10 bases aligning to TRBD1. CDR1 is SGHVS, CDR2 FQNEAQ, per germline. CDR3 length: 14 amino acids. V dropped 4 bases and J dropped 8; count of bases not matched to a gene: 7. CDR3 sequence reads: CASSSPGTGDGYTF. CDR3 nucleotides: TGTGCCAGCAGCTCCCCCGGGACAGGGGACGGCTACACCTTC.

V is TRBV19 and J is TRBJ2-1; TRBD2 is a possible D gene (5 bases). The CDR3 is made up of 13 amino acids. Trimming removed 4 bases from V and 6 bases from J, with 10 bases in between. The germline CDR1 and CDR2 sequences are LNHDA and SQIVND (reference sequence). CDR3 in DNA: TGTGCCAGTAGTAGGACTGGTAGCAATGAGCAGTTCTTC. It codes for CASSRTGSNEQFF.